What follows are 10 T cell receptor beta chains derived from one specimen sequenced in a study of response to subunit inactivated influenza vaccine. TCRdb re-derived calls from the RT-PCR reads in MiXCR, one entry per CDR3 protein. This sample has approximately 490,000 distinct CDR3 sequences; approximately 6.9% occur once, and the top ten carry around 13%. Sequenced material: PBMCs from blood, taken approximately 25 months after vaccination. The receptors were sampled from a man between 50 and 70 years old who received an inactivated influenza vaccine.

The table lists this clonotype with a few counts. V gene TRBV6-2 or TRBV6-3 combines with J gene TRBJ2-1, with 7 bases aligning to TRBD2. J was trimmed by 0 bases and V by 2 bases; bases with no gene match: 19. The V gene's germline CDR1 is MNHEY and CDR2 SVGEGT. There are 21 residues in the CDR3. CDR3 in DNA: TGTGCCAGCAGTTACCCGACCAGGGACTATCGGGGTTCGCGCTCCTACAATGAGCAGTTCTTC. This translates into CASSYPTRDYRGSRSYNEQFF.

The chain has TRBV20-1 and TRBJ2-5, with TRBD1 matching 10 bases. This CDR3 is 15 amino acids long. Germline CDR1 and CDR2: DFQATT and SNEGSKA (reference sequence). Trimming at V came to 3 bases and at J to 5 bases, leaving 9 bases not matched to a gene. This CDR3 reads CSASRDRGLWETQYF. Here the CDR3 DNA reads TGCAGTGCTAGCCGCGACAGGGGGCTTTGGGAGACCCAGTACTTC.

CDR3 protein: CASSSDSGGPRPTQYF. The CDR3 DNA is TGTGCCAGCAGCAGTGATAGCGGGGGGCCCCGCCCTACGCAGTATTTT. The chain recombines TRBV5-6 with TRBJ2-3, with TRBD2 matching 10 bases. CDR3 length equals 16 residues. The germline V gene encodes CDR1 SGHDT and CDR2 YYEEEE. Germline trimming cut 4 bases from V and 8 bases from J; bases unmatched to any gene: 13.

The V and J genes are TRBV4-1 and TRBJ2-7; 8 bases fit TRBD1. CDR1 and CDR2 (germline): MGHRA, YSYEKL. V trimming: 3 bases; J trimming: 2 bases; junction bases outside the gene matches: 9. This CDR3 has 16 amino acids. CDR3 loop: CASSHAGQGSTYEQYF. CDR3 nucleotide sequence: TGCGCCAGCAGCCACGCAGGACAGGGATCAACCTACGAGCAGTACTTC.

This clonotype came up a few times. The J gene is TRBJ2-1, the V gene TRBV2; 7 positions agree with TRBD2. Germline V gene sequence: CDR1 SNHLY, CDR2 FYNNEI. The V gene end was trimmed by 3 bases and the J gene end by 0 bases; junction bases not matched to a gene: 2. The CDR3 has 15 residues. The CDR3 nucleotides read TGTGCCAGCAGTGATTCGGGGGGCTCCTACAATGAGCAGTTCTTC. This sequence encodes CASSDSGGSYNEQFF.

The rearrangement uses TRBV9 and TRBJ1-1; the D gene is possibly TRBD1 (5 bases). V dropped 0 bases and J dropped 1 base, with 10 bases sitting between them. The CDR3 has 15 amino acids. Germline CDR1 and CDR2: SGDLS and YYNGEE. The DNA for the CDR3 is TGTGCCAGCAGCGTAGTTGACAGACAGAACACTGAAGCTTTCTTT. Protein product: CASSVVDRQNTEAFF.

This clonotype has just a few counts. This chain links TRBV12-3 or TRBV12-4 with TRBJ1-5; the match to TRBD1 covers 12 bases. J was trimmed by 8 bases and V by 3 bases; bases with no gene match: 2. There are 14 residues in the CDR3. The CDR3 is CASSLGQGAEPQHF. DNA for the CDR3: TGTGCCAGCAGTTTGGGACAGGGGGCCGAGCCCCAGCATTTT.

V gene TRBV6-1 combines with J gene TRBJ1-1, with unresolved D. CDR1 and CDR2 from the germline V gene are MNHNS and SASEGT. The CDR3 consists of 13 residues. Trimming took off 3 bases at V and 0 bases at J, with 5 bases between the two ends. For the CDR3, the DNA is TGTGCCAGCAGTGAGTCGGTGAACACTGAAGCTTTCTTT. Translation gives CASSESVNTEAFF.

This clonotype was seen at least ten times. The chain employs TRBV10-3 and TRBJ2-6; 7 positions agree with TRBD2. With 3 bases clipped from V and 0 bases from J, the junction kept 5 bases outside the gene matches. Per germline, CDR1 ENHRY and CDR2 SYGVKD. This CDR3 has 17 amino acids. CDR3 DNA sequence: TGTGCCATCAGTGAAGGGCGGGGGTACTCTGGGGCCAACGTCCTGACTTTC. Translating it yields CAISEGRGYSGANVLTF.

J is TRBJ2-3 and V is TRBV11-2; TRBD1 might be the D (5 bases). Trimming left V 1 base short and J 0 bases short, with 11 bases between. Germline V gene data show CDR1 as SGHAT and CDR2 as FQNNGV. The CDR3 totals 16 residues. CDR3 bases: TGTGCCAGCAGCTTAGTAGGTCACAGGAGCACAGATACGCAGTATTTT. Protein: CASSLVGHRSTDTQYF.